This T cell receptor beta chain was obtained from a study of T cells and Merkel cell carcinoma outcomes. The method was immunoSEQ multiplex PCR; TCRdb's version includes in-frame clones alone and lacks a portion of them. The sample shows approximately 20,000 clones, about 80% of them seen only once. Findings and limits, study-wide: Repertoire plus T-cell density reportedly predicted Merkel cell carcinoma outcomes.

Germline V gene lookup returns CDR1 DFQATT and CDR2 SNEGSKA (reference sequence). The ends were cut back, 4 bases at V and 5 bases at J, with 6 bases in the middle. This CDR3 region has 10 residues. As for this clone: What it binds is unknown.

The source material was tumor tissue from Merkel cell carcinoma. The chain joins TRBV20-1 to TRBJ2-7, with D hard to call. This clonotype was sampled from a human donor with Merkel cell carcinoma. CDR3: CSATSNEQYF. DNA for the CDR3: TGCAGTGCTACCAGCAACGAGCAGTACTTC.